The 18 T cell receptor beta chains in this list originate from one sample, sequenced in a study of cytomegalovirus exposure and HLA in healthy donors (TCRdb year 2017). Libraries were built with the immunoSEQ multiplex PCR assay. For the multiplex PCR, a mixture combining 60 forward primers for TCR Vbeta segments and 13 reverse primers for TCR Jbeta segments was used. TCRdb took over this immuneACCESS table, retaining in-frame rearrangements with V and J assigned. Such tables are incomplete; in checked studies, under half of the missing clones stem from an unresolved V gene, and the remainder is unexplained. Across this sample there are around 110,000 clones, with around 65% seen only once. The ten most abundant clones make up less than 2% of the sample. Specimen: PBMCs. All receptors derive from a man aged 18 to 29 in good health and CMV-seronegative.

About this clone itself: Other DNA sequences in this specimen translate into the identical CDR3. CDR3 residues: CASSIRAGGTEAFF. CDR3 in DNA: TGTGCCAGTAGTATACGGGCCGGGGGCACTGAAGCTTTCTTT. The chain employs TRBV19 and TRBJ1-1, with D possibly TRBD1 on 5 matching bases. The germline V gene encodes CDR1 LNHDA and CDR2 SQIVND (reference sequence). The CDR3 contains 14 residues. Trimming shortened V by 2 bases and J by 4 bases, and 11 bases separated the two germline ends.

This clone was counted a single time. The V and J genes are TRBV6-4 and TRBJ2-2, with D possibly matching TRBD1 (6 bases). The CDR3 runs to 14 residues. CDR1 MRHNA and CDR2 SNTAGT come from the germline V gene. The V end was cut by 5 bases, the J end by 4 bases, with 11 bases between. This CDR3 is CASSQGLGTGELFF. The CDR3, as DNA: TGTGCCAGCAGTCAGGGGTTGGGCACCGGGGAGCTGTTTTTT.

The J gene is TRBJ2-2, the V gene TRBV7-3; D is ambiguous. The CDR3 has 14 amino acids. The ends were cut back, 5 bases at V and 6 bases at J, with 13 bases in the middle. Germline CDR1 reads SGHTA; CDR2 reads FQGTGA. The CDR3 DNA is TGTGCCAGCAGCGCCACTAATCGTCCCGGGGAGCTGTTTTTT. Translated, it gives CASSATNRPGELFF. The whole variable domain, remainder taken from reference TRBV7-3 and TRBJ2-2, is GAGVSQTPSNKVTEKGKYVELRCDPISGHTALYWYRQSLGQGPEFLIYFQGTGAADDSGLPNDRFFAVRPEGSVSTLKIQRTERGDSAVYLCASSATNRPGELFFGEGSRLTVL.

This chain uses TRBV4-3 with TRBJ1-2, with 8 nucleotides matching TRBD1. Germline V gene lookup returns CDR1 LGHNA and CDR2 YSLEER. CDR3 length: 13 residues. V was pared by 3 bases and J by 7 bases, with 4 bases of the junction left unmatched. CDR3 DNA: TGCGCCAGCAGCCAGGACAGGGAGCGTGGCTACACCTTC. Its translation is CASSQDRERGYTF.

The genes are TRBV6-6 and TRBJ1-3, with D possibly matching TRBD1 (5 bases). With 2 bases removed from V and 2 bases from J, the gap between germline ends came to 13 bases. The germline V gene has CDR1 MNHNY and CDR2 SVGAGI (reference sequence). The CDR3 is 16 amino acids. The CDR3 reads CASSYGPGPPGNTIYF. The CDR3 DNA reads TGTGCCAGCAGTTACGGTCCAGGGCCCCCTGGAAACACCATATATTTT.

For the CDR3, the DNA is TGTGCCAGTAGTATCCAGGGTGTAACTGGGGCCAACGTCCTGACTTTC. Encoded protein: CASSIQGVTGANVLTF. The chain joins TRBV19 to TRBJ2-6, with a possible D match to TRBD1 (5 bases). The V gene's germline CDR1 is LNHDA and CDR2 SQIVND (reference sequence). The V end lost 3 bases, the J end lost 2 bases, and 11 bases lay between the germline ends. The CDR3 is 16 amino acids.

The rearrangement joins TRBV19 to TRBJ1-5; D remains unclear. CDR1 and CDR2 from the germline V gene are LNHDA and SQIVND (reference sequence). The germline V and J ends were trimmed by 4 bases and 2 bases, with 12 bases remaining between them. The CDR3 runs to 15 residues. The CDR3 loop reads CASSTFRQGNQPQHF. CDR3 bases: TGTGCCAGTAGTACTTTCAGGCAGGGCAATCAGCCCCAGCATTTT.

This clone came up a few times. This chain's CDR3 is CASSLPGIANYGYTF. CDR3 DNA sequence: TGTGCCAGCAGCTTACCAGGGATAGCTAACTATGGCTACACCTTC. The V call is TRBV7-9, the J call TRBJ1-2; perhaps TRBD1 as D (5 bases). This CDR3 is built from 15 residues. V was clipped by 2 bases and J by 0 bases, with 10 bases between them. CDR1 and CDR2 (germline): SEHNR, FQNEAQ (reference sequence). Full variable domain (missing parts from reference TRBV7-9 and TRBJ1-2): DTGVSQNPRHKITKRGQNVTFRCDPISEHNRLYWYRQTLGQGPEFLTYFQNEAQLEKSRLLSDRFSAERPKGSFSTLEIQRTEQGDSAMYLCASSLPGIANYGYTFGSGTRLTVV.

The chain has TRBV25-1 and TRBJ1-2; 9 bases are shared with TRBD1. The CDR3 consists of 15 residues. CDR1 and CDR2 (germline): MGHDK, SYGVNS. J lost 7 bases, V lost 2 bases, and 8 bases had no gene match. The CDR3 nucleotides are TGTGCCAGCAGTGAAGGGACAGGGTTCTTCAGTGGCTACACCTTC. Translating it yields CASSEGTGFFSGYTF.

For this clone: This CDR3 is also generated by other DNA sequences in the sample. This chain connects TRBV9 to TRBJ1-3; TRBD1 matches 8 bases. This CDR3 has 18 residues. Per the germline V gene, CDR1 is SGDLS and CDR2 is YYNGEE. V dropped 4 bases and J dropped 0; count of bases not matched to a gene: 12. Here the CDR3 reads CASSLGTGQTGSGNTIYF. The CDR3 nucleotides are TGTGCCAGCAGCCTCGGGACAGGACAGACGGGCTCTGGAAACACCATATATTTT.

The chain carries TRBV7-9 and TRBJ1-1, with D tentatively TRBD1 (5 bases). CDR3 size: 19 residues. Deletions cut 1 base from V and 0 bases from J, with 21 bases between. Per the germline V gene, CDR1 is SEHNR and CDR2 is FQNEAQ (reference sequence). The DNA of the CDR3 is TGTGCCAGCAGCTTAGGGGTGAATGGGGGGGGACGTCTGAACACTGAAGCTTTCTTT. Residues: CASSLGVNGGGRLNTEAFF.

This rearrangement joins TRBV28 to TRBJ2-6; 10 bases match TRBD1. Germline assignment: CDR1 MDHEN and CDR2 SYDVKM. The CDR3 runs to 20 residues. Trimming removed 6 bases from V and 0 bases from J; junction bases left unmatched: 14. The DNA of the CDR3 is TGTGCCAGCAGCCCTCCCGGGACAGGGGTTCCGAGCTCTGGGGCCAACGTCCTGACTTTC. Its translation: CASSPPGTGVPSSGANVLTF.

Worth noting for this clone: Its ends do not fully match the called genes, so a read error is possible. This chain links TRBV9 with TRBJ2-2, with D uncertain. Germline CDR1 and CDR2: SGDLS and YYNGEE. CDR3 length equals 15 residues. The CDR3 DNA reads as TGTGCCAGCAGCGTAGGTTTTGAGAACTCCGGGGAGCTGTTTTTT. It encodes CASSVGFENSGELFF.

The chain couples TRBV5-1 to TRBJ2-6; 9 nucleotides agree with TRBD1. CDR1 is SGHRS and CDR2 is YFSETQ in the germline V gene. This CDR3 region has 19 residues. The J segment lost 1 base and the V segment lost 0 bases, leaving 8 bases of the junction unmatched. Written as DNA, the CDR3 is TGCGCCAGCAGCTTGGGGCCCGGGACAGGGACATCTGGGGCCAACGTCCTGACTTTC. Translation gives CASSLGPGTGTSGANVLTF. The full variable domain, completed using reference TRBV5-1 and TRBJ2-6, is KAGVTQTPRYLIKTRGQQVTLSCSPISGHRSVSWYQQTPGQGLQFLFEYFSETQRNKGNFPGRFSGRQFSNSRSEMNVSTLELGDSALYLCASSLGPGTGTSGANVLTFGAGSRLTVL.

The rearrangement joins TRBV27 to TRBJ1-5; weak D call: TRBD1 (6 bases). The germline V gene encodes CDR1 MNHEY and CDR2 SMNVEV (reference sequence). CDR3 length: 14 amino acids. Trimming removed 6 bases at V and 7 bases at J, with 16 bases between. The chain's CDR3 is CASSPSPGGQPQHF. The CDR3, as DNA: TGTGCCAGCAGCCCTTCACCGGGGGGCCAGCCCCAGCATTTT.

The chain recombines TRBV7-6 with TRBJ2-3; 8 nucleotides agree with TRBD1. Per germline, CDR1 SGHVS and CDR2 FNYEAQ. V shed 5 bases, J shed 1 base, and the junction held 8 bases outside the gene matches. CDR3 length: 16 residues. Written as DNA, the CDR3 is TGTGCCAGCAGCCCTCGAACAGGGGGAGGCACAGATACGCAGTATTTT. Translating gives CASSPRTGGGTDTQYF.

The chain has TRBV7-2 and TRBJ1-2; D is unresolved. CDR1 and CDR2 (germline): SGHTA, FQGNSA. CDR3 length: 11 amino acids. The DNA of the CDR3 is TGTGCAGCTGTCATTAACTATGGCTACACCTTC. Encoded protein: CAAVINYGYTF.

J is TRBJ1-2 and V is TRBV6-5; D gene unclear. The V gene's germline CDR1 is MNHEY and CDR2 SVGAGI. The CDR3 loop spans 15 amino acids. V gave up 5 bases and J gave up 5 bases, with 18 bases separating them. In DNA form, the CDR3 reads TGTGCCAGCAGTCCCCGGGGAGGCGCGGGGTATGGCTACACCTTC. Its translation is CASSPRGGAGYGYTF.